This TCR beta chain stems from a study of PD-1 blockade in classical Hodgkin lymphoma. Using immunoSEQ multiplex PCR, the repertoire was profiled, and TCRdb retains in-frame clones only, with some absent. The sample has approximately 26,000 clones, approximately 66% seen once. After autologous stem cell transplantation all patients relapsed, and prior brentuximab vedotin exposure differed between cohorts. Study-level points and caveats: Individuals initiating nivolumab under 1 year after ASCT were excluded. It was CD4+ TCR diversity, not CD8+, that rose significantly by C4D1. The baseline diversity of complete responders showed similarity to that of newly diagnosed patients.

Trimming cost V 4 bases and J 5 bases, with 14 bases left between them. CDR1 is SQVTM, CDR2 ANQGSEA, per germline. The CDR3 has 14 amino acids. This clone was found a few times. What it recognizes is unknown. Material: peripheral blood mononuclear cells (PBMCs), obtained before the second cycle of nivolumab. The sequence came from a human donor with classical Hodgkin lymphoma. The gene calls are TRBV29-1 and TRBJ2-2, with D possibly being TRBD2 (6 bases). The CDR3 loop reads CSVAGERPTGELFF. CDR3 bases: TGCAGCGTTGCGGGGGAGAGACCAACCGGGGAGCTGTTTTTT.